This T cell receptor (beta chain) appears in the sequencing data of a study of cytomegalovirus exposure and HLA in healthy donors. Study as a whole: The same platform used for the 650 to 850 first-cohort repertoires was also used for the roughly 130 validation repertoires, as a later analysis reported. The study's findings and limits: Among the CMV-associated chains, three were confirmed in vitro as specific for CMV antigens.

Libraries were prepared by immunoSEQ multiplex PCR; TCRdb keeps only in-frame clonotypes and omits some of them. The sample includes about 240,000 clones, around 87% seen only once; the top ten take approximately 2.5%. In the case of this clone: Its antigen is unknown. Other nucleotide sequences in the sample specify the same CDR3.

Germline trimming cut 3 bases from V and 3 bases from J; bases unmatched to any gene: 1. CDR3 length equals 13 residues. Germline V gene lookup returns CDR1 LNHDA and CDR2 SQIVND (reference sequence). The TCR sequence derives from a man younger than 30 in good health and CMV-seronegative. V usage is TRBV19 and J usage is TRBJ1-1; 7 nucleotides align to TRBD1. Sample: PBMCs. CDR3 in DNA: TGTGCCAGTAGTATTGACAGGGACACTGAAGCTTTCTTT. Translated, it gives CASSIDRDTEAFF.